The 14 T cell receptor beta chains below were found in one sample sequenced in a study of identical twins. TCRdb independently ran MiXCR on the 5' RACE reads; one entry per CDR3 protein. The repertoire has under 900,000 distinct CDR3 sequences, over 9% of them found once; the top ten carry around 1.5%. The same data also contributed to another study, on yellow fever vaccine responses in identical twins.

Sequencing was performed on PBMCs. Receptors were obtained from a woman aged 18 to 35 in good health.

V usage is TRBV2 and J usage is TRBJ1-1; 7 positions agree with TRBD1. Germline trimming cut 4 bases from V and 4 bases from J; bases unmatched to any gene: 9. The CDR3 covers 15 residues. Germline loops: CDR1 SNHLY, CDR2 FYNNEI. This chain's CDR3 is CASSGGPSGGTEAFF. The CDR3 nucleotides are TGTGCCAGCAGTGGGGGCCCCTCAGGGGGCACTGAAGCTTTCTTT.

This clonotype was picked up a small number of times. This chain uses TRBV7-8 with TRBJ2-7, with TRBD2 matching over 9 bases. Germline values: CDR1 SGHVS, CDR2 FQNEAQ. The CDR3 has 14 amino acids. Germline trimming cut 3 bases from V and 4 bases from J; bases unmatched to any gene: 4. CDR3 amino acids: CASSFPGLAYEQYF. The CDR3 DNA sequence: TGTGCCAGCAGCTTTCCGGGACTAGCTTACGAGCAGTACTTC.

As regards this clonotype: This clone may be a read error of a much larger clone one base away. The rearrangement uses TRBV12-3 or TRBV12-4 and TRBJ2-6; D not certain. Trimming removed 5 bases at V and 2 bases at J, with 7 bases between. The CDR3 consists of 14 residues. The CDR3 protein is CASSLPAGANVLTF. In DNA form, the CDR3 reads TGTGCCAGCAGTCTACCCGCTGGGGCCAACGTCCTGACTTTC.

Only a few counts were recorded for this clonotype. The chain couples TRBV2 to TRBJ2-7, with 12 bases fitting TRBD2. CDR3 size: 17 residues. Per the germline V gene, CDR1 is SNHLY and CDR2 is FYNNEI. Trimming removed 0 bases from V and 5 bases from J; junction bases left unmatched: 8. CDR3 protein: CASSEALPTSGGDEQYV. Here the CDR3 DNA reads TGTGCCAGCAGTGAAGCGCTTCCGACTAGCGGGGGCGACGAGCAGTACGTC.

The genes are TRBV5-1 and TRBJ2-4, with 12 bases matching TRBD2. Trimming removed 4 bases from V and 5 bases from J; junction bases left unmatched: 7. Per the germline V gene, CDR1 is SGHRS and CDR2 is YFSETQ. The CDR3 totals 16 residues. CDR3 loop: CASSPSSGGGENIQYF. In nucleotides, the CDR3 is TGCGCCAGCAGCCCTTCTAGCGGGGGGGGTGAAAACATTCAGTACTTC.

This clonotype has more than one count but fewer than ten. V usage is TRBV7-9 and J usage is TRBJ2-1, with 9 nucleotides matching TRBD1. Looked up from germline, CDR1 is SEHNR and CDR2 is FQNEAQ (reference sequence). Trimming took 5 bases from V and 8 from J; bases not matched to a gene: 10. This CDR3 is 15 amino acids long. This CDR3 reads CASSPRDRALYEQFF. DNA of the CDR3: TGTGCCAGCAGCCCTCGGGACAGGGCTCTCTATGAGCAGTTCTTC.

The V gene is TRBV15, the J gene TRBJ1-5; D unclear. Germline values: CDR1 LNHNV, CDR2 YYDKDF (reference sequence). The CDR3 is 13 amino acids. Trimming stripped 0 bases from V and 4 bases from J, with 4 bases between. The CDR3 DNA follows: TGTGCCACCAGCAGAGAAGTTAATCAGCCCCAGCATTTT. Protein product: CATSREVNQPQHF. Full variable domain (rest looked up from reference TRBV15 and TRBJ1-5): DAMVIQNPRYQVTQFGKPVTLSCSQTLNHNVMYWYQQKSSQAPKLLFHYYDKDFNNEADTPDNFQSRRPNTSFCFLDIRSPGLGDTAMYLCATSREVNQPQHFGDGTRLSIL.

The V call is TRBV29-1, the J call TRBJ2-7; D not certain. The CDR3 has 11 residues. Germline CDR1 reads SQVTM; CDR2 reads ANQGSEA. Trimming stripped 4 bases from V and 4 bases from J, with 8 bases between. Here the CDR3 reads CSVVRQYEQYF. The CDR3 bases are TGCAGCGTTGTACGCCAATACGAGCAGTACTTC.

This clonotype turned up a few times. The V and J genes are TRBV6-1 and TRBJ2-1, with 8 bases lining up with TRBD1. Looked up from germline, CDR1 is MNHNS and CDR2 is SASEGT. This CDR3 comprises 16 residues. Trimming cost V 5 bases and J 0 bases; bases outside gene matches: 6. The CDR3 nucleotides read TGTGCCAGCAGTAAAGGACAGGGAAGCTCCTACAATGAGCAGTTCTTC. Its protein product is CASSKGQGSSYNEQFF.

This clonotype was detected only a few times. V gene TRBV28 combines with J gene TRBJ1-6; TRBD1 might be the D (6 bases). Germline-derived CDR1 and CDR2 are MDHEN and SYDVKM. The V end lost 10 bases, the J end lost 2 bases, and 15 bases lay between the germline ends. The CDR3 is 15 amino acids. The CDR3 DNA reads as TGTGCCACAATAGCCGGGACACCCTATAATTCACCCCTCCACTTT. Translated, it gives CATIAGTPYNSPLHF.

This rearrangement joins TRBV5-1 to TRBJ2-1, with TRBD2 matching over 8 bases. J lost 0 bases, V lost 5 bases, and 10 bases had no gene match. This CDR3 is 17 amino acids long. CDR1 and CDR2 from the germline V gene are SGHRS and YFSETQ. The CDR3 nucleotides are TGCGCCAGCAGGGAGGCGGGAGGCGTAAGCTCCTACAATGAGCAGTTCTTC. Amino acids: CASREAGGVSSYNEQFF.

This clonotype came up a few times. The CDR3 sequence: CASSLLGSPEKLFF. The DNA for the CDR3 is TGTGCCAGCAGTTTACTTGGGTCTCCCGAAAAACTGTTTTTT. The chain joins TRBV12-3 or TRBV12-4 to TRBJ1-4, with D uncertain. This CDR3 has 14 amino acids. V dropped 2 bases and J dropped 8 bases, with 12 bases sitting between them.

This clonotype was recorded a few times. The gene calls are TRBV11-2 and TRBJ2-4, with 8 bases that match TRBD1. The V gene's germline CDR1 is SGHAT and CDR2 FQNNGV. The CDR3 totals 14 residues. V shed 1 base and J 11 bases; nucleotides not matched to a gene: 7. CDR3 bases: TGTGCCAGCAGCTTAGTCGGACAGGGAGTCTTTCAGTACTTC. Its translation: CASSLVGQGVFQYF.

This clonotype has a count of ten or more. V is TRBV4-1 and J is TRBJ2-3; D remains ambiguous. The V end lost 0 bases, the J end lost 4 bases, and 5 bases lay between the germline ends. Germline CDR1 and CDR2: MGHRA and YSYEKL. The CDR3 runs 13 residues. CDR3 amino acids: CASSQEGADTQYF. DNA of the CDR3: TGCGCCAGCAGCCAAGAGGGTGCAGATACGCAGTATTTT.